One and the same sample provided the 5 T cell receptor beta chains below, sequenced in a study of beta chain features in type 1 diabetes. Every bit of the isolated RNA underwent reverse transcription, so sequencing read expressed TCRB transcripts. The method was immunoSEQ multiplex PCR; TCRdb's version includes in-frame clones alone and lacks a portion of them. The table includes about 900,000 clones, roughly 17% detected once. Sequenced input: naive CD4+ T cells from blood. These receptors were collected from a woman younger than 30 in good health.

V is TRBV7-6 and J is TRBJ2-3; TRBD2 agrees at 11 bases. This CDR3 comprises 15 residues. The junction had 1 base not matched to a gene; V was cut back by 2 bases and J by 3 bases. The germline V gene encodes CDR1 SGHVS and CDR2 FNYEAQ. The CDR3 region is CASSLTSGRTDTQYF. The CDR3 DNA sequence: TGTGCCAGCAGCTTAACTAGCGGGAGAACAGATACGCAGTATTTT.

In this sample, this clone turned up a few times. The V and J genes are TRBV6-1 and TRBJ1-1; D not certain. Germline CDR1 and CDR2: MNHNS and SASEGT. V lost 2 bases, J lost 3 bases, and 7 bases lay in between. The CDR3 is 13 amino acids. DNA of the CDR3: TGTGCCAGCAGTGAACTCGTAGACACTGAAGCTTTCTTT. It encodes CASSELVDTEAFF.

In its sample, this clone was seen a few times. V and J are TRBV28 and TRBJ2-7; TRBD2 agrees at 8 bases. Germline CDR1 is MDHEN and CDR2 is SYDVKM. The CDR3 consists of 14 residues. V trimming: 5 bases; J trimming: 2 bases; junction bases outside the gene matches: 5. CDR3 DNA sequence: TGTGCCAGCAGTCCAGCGGGAGCTGCCTACGAGCAGTACTTC. Residues: CASSPAGAAYEQYF.

The chain combines TRBV7-3 with TRBJ2-1; D unclear. The V end was cut by 2 bases, the J end by 6 bases, with 14 bases between. The V gene's germline CDR1 is SGHTA and CDR2 FQGTGA. This CDR3 is 15 amino acids long. This CDR3 reads CASSLSYVVSNEQFF. The DNA of the CDR3 is TGTGCCAGCAGCTTATCTTACGTGGTCAGCAATGAGCAGTTCTTC.

This clone was picked up a small number of times. V gene TRBV7-2 combines with J gene TRBJ1-3, with unresolved D. V dropped 1 base and J dropped 7 bases, with 5 bases sitting between them. Germline-derived CDR1 and CDR2 are SGHTA and FQGNSA. The CDR3 is made up of 12 amino acids. This chain's CDR3 is CASSLVRNTIYF. CDR3 in DNA: TGTGCCAGCAGCTTAGTCAGGAACACCATATATTTT.